The present T cell receptor beta chain was sequenced within a study of tumor and adjacent non-tumor tissue in lung cancer. Study as a whole: Stage I to III disease affected ten to eleven men and 4 or 5 women aged roughly 31 to 80.

The template was RNA from unsorted bulk tissue. The normal lung tissue was taken more than 3 cm from the tumor edge. Between August and November 2014, newly diagnosed, chemotherapy-naive lung cancer patients underwent thoracic surgery in China. TCRbeta libraries were built with three rounds of nested PCR, modified from ARM-PCR. TCRdb reprocessed the multiplex PCR reads via MiXCR and lists one record per CDR3 protein. Among 47,000 or so distinct CDR3 sequences listed, 55% to 65% were seen once. Study findings and constraints: Top 100 clones took a larger repertoire share in normal lung.

The CDR3 runs 16 residues. Per germline, CDR1 LGHNA and CDR2 YNFKEQ. Comments on this clonotype: The antigen remains undetermined. At one of its ends the junction is not consistent with the germline gene, which may arise from a read error.

The J gene is TRBJ2-3, the V gene TRBV4-2, with 8 bases aligning to TRBD2. The sequence was collected from a woman between 65 and 79 years old with non-small cell lung cancer. The sequenced material came from distant non-tumor lung tissue. The CDR3 DNA follows: TGTGCCAACAGCCAAGGGACTAGTGGGACCACAGATACGCAGTATTTT. Translated: CANSQGTSGTTDTQYF.